The rows below give T cell receptor beta chains drawn from one sample of a study of T cell responses to AZD1222 COVID-19 vaccine. Data came from immunoSEQ multiplex PCR; TCRdb stores just in-frame clones and leaves some out. The table includes about 160,000 clones, 90% to 95% detected once. The sample consisted of peripheral blood, taken 28 days after the second AZD1222 dose. These receptors came from an adult who received the AZD1222 COVID-19 vaccine. Both conserved end residues are part of each CDR3. D genes are given only for firm matches. A clone size is listed for some rows: how often the clone was seen (once, few, many), or a class if it is expanded.

NA	TRBV28	NA	TRBJ1-1	TGTGCCAGCAGTTCCCCAGGACAGTCAGGACGTCGTGAAGCTTTCTTT	CASSSPGQSGRREAFF
NA	TRBV24-1	TRBD2	TRBJ2-1	TGTGCCACCAGTGGGGGAGGGTACAATGAGCAGTTCTTC	CATSGGGYNEQFF
NA	TRBV5-1	TRBD1	TRBJ1-2	TGCGCCAGCAGCCCCCAGGGGGTCTGGGGCTACACCTTC	CASSPQGVWGYTF
once	TRBV4-2	NA	TRBJ2-3	TGTGCCAGCAGCCCCCTGGGAACAGATACGCAGTATTTT	CASSPLGTDTQYF
NA	TRBV28	TRBD1	TRBJ1-2	TGTGCCAGCAGTGTACGATCGGGACAGGCGTATCATTGGACCTTC	CASSVRSGQAYHWTF
NA	TRBV4-1	TRBD2	TRBJ2-5	TGCGCCAGCAGCCAGGTCGGGGGGGAGACCCAGTACTTC	CASSQVGGETQYF
once	TRBV7-2	NA	TRBJ2-7	TGTGCCAGCAGCCCCGGGGGGCCCTCCTACGAGCAGTACTTC	CASSPGGPSYEQYF
NA	TRBV6-1	NA	TRBJ2-3	TGTGCCAGCAGTGAAGGGGATCACGGCTGGGAGAACTACGATACGCAGTATTTT	CASSEGDHGWENYDTQYF
NA	TRBV7-2	NA	TRBJ2-3	TGTGCCAGCAGCGTATCGAATACGCAGTATTTT	CASSVSNTQYF
NA	TRBV7-9	TRBD2	TRBJ2-5	TGTGCCAGCGGCGAAACCGGGGGGGGTCAGGAGACCCAGTACTTC	CASGETGGGQETQYF
few	TRBV6-2/TRBV6-3	NA	TRBJ2-7	TGTGCCAGCAGTTACTCCGGACTCTATTACTCCTACGAGCAGTACTTC	CASSYSGLYYSYEQYF
NA	TRBV6-6	TRBD1	TRBJ1-4	TGTGCCAGCAGCGACCCGGGACAGGGCGGGGAAAAACTGTTTTTT	CASSDPGQGGEKLFF
once	TRBV5-1	NA	TRBJ1-3	TGCGCCAGCAGCTTGGAGGGCGCCTCTGGAAACACCATATATTTT	CASSLEGASGNTIYF
NA	TRBV11-2	NA	TRBJ1-6	TGTGCCAGCAGCTTTGGGGGTCTGAATTCACCCCTCCACTTT	CASSFGGLNSPLHF
NA	TRBV6-5	NA	TRBJ1-6	TGTGCCAGCAGTTATAAGGGCGGATCACCCCTCCACTTT	CASSYKGGSPLHF